One TCR beta chain is described in this entry. The CDR3 spans 15 residues. V shed 5 bases and J 2 bases; nucleotides not matched to a gene: 9. Germline loops: CDR1 SGHNT, CDR2 YENEEA. These data belong to a study of cytomegalovirus exposure and HLA in healthy donors. PCR used 60 Vbeta primers and 13 Jbeta primers. TCRdb's table, derived via immunoSEQ multiplex PCR, lists solely in-frame clones and lacks some. The repertoire holds about 160,000 clones, with almost 85% as singletons. The source is a man younger than 40 in good health and CMV-seronegative. The rearrangement uses TRBV11-3 and TRBJ2-7; 7 bases are a match to TRBD2. Sequenced: PBMCs. The DNA for the CDR3 is TGTGCCAGCAGCCCTGGGACTACCTCCACCTACGAGCAGTACTTC. It yields the protein CASSPGTTSTYEQYF.